Listed here are 26 T cell receptor beta chains from one sample, sequenced in a study of OX40 agonist ivuxolimab in advanced cancers. Generated by immunoSEQ multiplex PCR, the TCRdb table keeps only in-frame clones and is missing some. The data show 35,000 to 40,000 clones, roughly 82% seen once. The specimen was CD4+ or CD8+ T cells sorted from blood, collected in a trial of the OX40 agonist ivuxolimab. These receptors originate from an adult with an advanced solid tumor such as melanoma, head and neck, liver or kidney cancer.

The rearrangement joins TRBV5-1 to TRBJ1-4; D is unresolved. V was shortened by 2 bases and J by 7 bases, with 9 bases between the two germline ends. The CDR3 length is 13 residues. CDR1 and CDR2 (germline): SGHRS, YFSETQ. Here the CDR3 DNA reads TGCGCCAGCAGCTTAGGGTCGGGTGAAAAACTGTTTTTT. Translated: CASSLGSGEKLFF. The complete variable domain, with remaining parts taken from reference TRBV5-1 and TRBJ1-4, reads KAGVTQTPRYLIKTRGQQVTLSCSPISGHRSVSWYQQTPGQGLQFLFEYFSETQRNKGNFPGRFSGRQFSNSRSEMNVSTLELGDSALYLCASSLGSGEKLFFGSGTQLSVL.

The J gene is TRBJ2-7, the V gene TRBV6-6; D remains ambiguous. Germline V gene sequence: CDR1 MNHNY, CDR2 SVGAGI (reference sequence). The CDR3 extends over 15 amino acids. V was clipped by 6 bases and J by 3 bases, with 18 bases between them. CDR3 residues: CASSSREIKYYEQYF. In nucleotides, the CDR3 is TGTGCCAGCAGCAGTCGTGAAATTAAGTACTACGAGCAGTACTTC.

This clone was picked up one time. This rearrangement joins TRBV6-5 to TRBJ2-3; TRBD2 might be the D (6 bases). Trimming took off 3 bases at V and 2 bases at J, with 12 bases between the two ends. This CDR3 is 15 amino acids long. The V gene's germline CDR1 is MNHEY and CDR2 SVGAGI. CDR3 amino acids: CASSYHPGDTDTQYF. The CDR3 DNA sequence: TGTGCCAGCAGTTATCACCCGGGAGACACAGATACGCAGTATTTT.

The chain carries TRBV6-1 and TRBJ1-2; tentative D call: TRBD1 (6 bases). The germline V gene has CDR1 MNHNS and CDR2 SASEGT. The CDR3 spans 13 residues. V was cut by 6 bases and J by 9 bases, with 17 bases left in between. CDR3 region: CASSGPRGSRYTF. Here the CDR3 DNA reads TGTGCCAGCAGCGGACCAAGGGGGTCACGCTACACCTTC.

The rearrangement joins TRBV9 to TRBJ2-7; TRBD2 matches 9 bases. The V gene end was trimmed by 3 bases and the J gene end by 4 bases; junction bases not matched to a gene: 11. The CDR3 covers 16 residues. From germline, CDR1 is SGDLS and CDR2 YYNGEE. The CDR3, as DNA: TGTGCCAGCAGCGAAGGGGGGACTAGCCGACGGTACGAGCAGTACTTC. Translating it yields CASSEGGTSRRYEQYF.

The chain links TRBV2 to TRBJ1-5; D not certain. V was cut by 6 bases and J by 3 bases, with 15 bases left in between. CDR1 and CDR2 (germline): SNHLY, FYNNEI. The CDR3 consists of 15 residues. The CDR3 nucleotides are TGTGCCAGCAGGACTGAGAAAACCCCCAATCAGCCCCAGCATTTT. Translated: CASRTEKTPNQPQHF.

This clone has a single count. The DNA of the CDR3 is TGCGCCAGCAGCTTGGAACAGGGGAGGCAAGAGACCCAGTACTTC. Residues: CASSLEQGRQETQYF. The J gene is TRBJ2-5, the V gene TRBV5-1; the D gene is possibly TRBD1 (7 bases). Trimming stripped 0 bases from V and 2 bases from J, with 11 bases between. Looked up from germline, CDR1 is SGHRS and CDR2 is YFSETQ. The length of the CDR3 is 15 residues.

J is TRBJ2-5 and V is TRBV11-2; TRBD2 aligns across 12 bases. This CDR3 has 16 residues. With V trimmed by 5 bases and J by 5 bases, 9 bases remained unmatched. The germline CDR1 and CDR2 sequences are SGHAT and FQNNGV. CDR3 sequence (DNA): TGTGCCAGCAGCGCAAGACTAGCGGGAGATGATGAGACCCAGTACTTC. Translation gives CASSARLAGDDETQYF.

V usage is TRBV5-1 and J usage is TRBJ2-3; D possibly corresponds to TRBD1 (5 bases). V dropped 3 bases and J dropped 1 base, with 9 bases sitting between them. Per the germline V gene, CDR1 is SGHRS and CDR2 is YFSETQ. This CDR3 contains 14 residues. The CDR3 DNA reads as TGCGCCAGCAGCTGGATAGGGGGCACAGATACGCAGTATTTT. Its translation is CASSWIGGTDTQYF.

The V and J genes are TRBV6-1 and TRBJ2-2; tentatively, D is TRBD2 (6 bases). The CDR3 consists of 13 residues. V lost 7 bases to trimming and J lost 7 bases, with 13 bases between them. Germline V CDR1 and CDR2: MNHNS, SASEGT. CDR3 coding DNA: TGTGCCAGCAAGGAGGGGCTGGTCGGGGAGCTGTTTTTT. The encoded protein is CASKEGLVGELFF.

The chain recombines TRBV7-2 with TRBJ2-7; 13 nucleotides align to TRBD2. In germline, CDR1 is SGHTA, CDR2 FQGNSA. The length of the CDR3 is 16 residues. V lost 4 bases to trimming and J lost 2 bases; unmatched junction nucleotides: 5. In DNA, the CDR3 is TGTGCCAGCAGCTCCCGACTAGCGGGAGGAACCTACGAGCAGTACTTC. It translates to CASSSRLAGGTYEQYF.

The CDR3 DNA follows: TGCGCCAGCAGCTTGTGGACAGGGAATGCCGACGAGCAGTACTTC. This translates into CASSLWTGNADEQYF. This sequence joins TRBV5-1 and TRBJ2-7; TRBD1 matches 8 bases. The CDR3 has 15 amino acids. Germline CDR1 is SGHRS and CDR2 is YFSETQ. J lost 5 bases, V lost 1 base, and 8 bases had no gene match.

For the CDR3, the DNA is TGTGCCAGCAGTGAACCAGGTCACACTGAAGCTTTCTTT. Residues: CASSEPGHTEAFF. The chain is built from TRBV25-1 and TRBJ1-1; D not resolved. Germline V gene lookup returns CDR1 MGHDK and CDR2 SYGVNS. The CDR3 loop spans 13 amino acids. V gave up 2 bases and J gave up 3 bases, with 7 bases separating them.

V gene TRBV6-5 combines with J gene TRBJ1-1; D is possibly TRBD1 (5 bases). V dropped 4 bases and J dropped 1 base, with 16 bases sitting between them. Per the germline V gene, CDR1 is MNHEY and CDR2 is SVGAGI. The CDR3 runs to 16 residues. The DNA of the CDR3 is TGTGCCAGCAGTTTGACACTAATGGGACGGAACACTGAAGCTTTCTTT. Encoded protein: CASSLTLMGRNTEAFF.

The chain joins TRBV10-3 to TRBJ1-6; the match to TRBD1 covers 8 bases. V was clipped by 0 bases and J by 10 bases; unmatched bases: 2. The CDR3 sequence is 14 residues long. Germline CDR1 and CDR2: ENHRY and SYGVKD. CDR3 DNA sequence: TGTGCCATCAGTGAGTCGAGGACAGGGTCACCCCTCCACTTT. It codes for CAISESRTGSPLHF.

V and J are TRBV11-2 and TRBJ1-1, with no clear D. There are 13 residues in the CDR3. Germline V gene sequence: CDR1 SGHAT, CDR2 FQNNGV. Trimming removed 4 bases from V and 4 bases from J, with 10 bases in between. The CDR3 DNA reads TGTGCCAGCAGCTCGACGCGGGGCACTGAAGCTTTCTTT. As protein: CASSSTRGTEAFF.

This clone was picked up one time. The rearrangement links TRBV27 to TRBJ2-7; the match to TRBD2 covers 8 bases. J lost 2 bases, V lost 5 bases, and 5 bases had no gene match. The CDR3 is 14 residues long. The germline CDR1 and CDR2 sequences are MNHEY and SMNVEV (reference sequence). The DNA for the CDR3 is TGTGCCAGCAGTAGGGGAGCGGGAGCCTACGAGCAGTACTTC. Protein: CASSRGAGAYEQYF.

V usage is TRBV27 and J usage is TRBJ1-2; 12 nucleotides match TRBD1. The length of the CDR3 is 14 residues. After removal of 2 bases from V and 7 bases from J, the junction contained 2 bases not matched to a gene. Germline CDR1 MNHEY, CDR2 SMNVEV (reference sequence). CDR3 region: CASSLGTGGFGYTF. CDR3 nucleotide sequence: TGTGCCAGCAGTTTAGGGACAGGGGGCTTTGGCTACACCTTC.

This chain links TRBV7-9 with TRBJ2-7; the match to TRBD2 covers 12 bases. V was pared by 6 bases and J by 9 bases, with 9 bases of the junction left unmatched. The CDR3 length is 14 residues. CDR1 is SEHNR, CDR2 FQNEAQ, per germline (reference sequence). The CDR3 bases are TGTGCCAGCAGTCGAGGACTAGCGGGAACCGTGCAGTACTTC. Its protein is CASSRGLAGTVQYF. The variable domain in full, with the rest retrieved from reference TRBV7-9 and TRBJ2-7, is DTGVSQNPRHKITKRGQNVTFRCDPISEHNRLYWYRQTLGQGPEFLTYFQNEAQLEKSRLLSDRFSAERPKGSFSTLEIQRTEQGDSAMYLCASSRGLAGTVQYFGPGTRLTVT.

The rearrangement joins TRBV27 to TRBJ2-4; D not resolved. V was pared by 4 bases and J by 3 bases, with 10 bases between. The CDR3 is 14 residues long. CDR1 and CDR2 from the germline V gene are MNHEY and SMNVEV (reference sequence). CDR3 in amino acids: CASSSNRNKNIQYF. For the CDR3, the DNA is TGTGCCAGCAGTTCCAATCGGAACAAAAACATTCAGTACTTC.

The chain couples TRBV9 to TRBJ1-5; no clear D. Germline V CDR1 and CDR2: SGDLS, YYNGEE. This CDR3 region has 13 residues. The ends were cut back, 0 bases at V and 5 bases at J, with 6 bases in the middle. CDR3 nucleotides: TGTGCCAGCAGCGTAGATGTACATCAGCCCCAGCATTTT. It translates to CASSVDVHQPQHF. Based on the CDR3 plus reference TRBV9 and TRBJ1-5, the full variable domain is DSGVTQTPKHLITATGQRVTLRCSPRSGDLSVYWYQQSLDQGLQFLIQYYNGEERAKGNILERFSAQQFPDLHSELNLSSLELGDSALYFCASSVDVHQPQHFGDGTRLSIL.

This sequence joins TRBV6-5 and TRBJ2-7, with 8 bases identical to TRBD1. J was trimmed by 4 bases and V by 6 bases; bases with no gene match: 11. The CDR3 sequence is 15 residues long. CDR1 is MNHEY and CDR2 is SVGAGI in the germline V gene. The CDR3 DNA is TGTGCCAGCAGCACGGAAGGACAGGGAGTGTACGAGCAGTACTTC. This sequence encodes CASSTEGQGVYEQYF.

The gene calls are TRBV6-6 and TRBJ1-2; the D is unclear. Trimming removed 7 bases at V and 8 bases at J, with 20 bases between. Per germline, CDR1 MNHNY and CDR2 SVGAGI (reference sequence). This CDR3 contains 14 residues. CDR3 sequence (DNA): TGTGCCAGCAACGAGGCATGGCAAACGGAGGGCTACACCTTC. It translates to CASNEAWQTEGYTF.

This rearrangement joins TRBV9 to TRBJ2-7, with D hard to call. The length of the CDR3 is 14 residues. Deletions cut 0 bases from V and 1 base from J, with 8 bases between. CDR1 and CDR2 from the germline V gene are SGDLS and YYNGEE. The CDR3 region is CASSVVAGSYEQYF. CDR3 nucleotides: TGTGCCAGCAGCGTAGTTGCCGGATCCTACGAGCAGTACTTC.

V and J are TRBV9 and TRBJ2-5; D possibly corresponds to TRBD1 (5 bases). Looked up from germline, CDR1 is SGDLS and CDR2 is YYNGEE. The V end was cut by 2 bases, the J end by 1 base, with 6 bases between. The CDR3 runs to 13 residues. The CDR3 region has the DNA TGTGCCAGCAGCGTCAGGGTCCAAGAGACCCAGTACTTC. Its translation is CASSVRVQETQYF.

The V call is TRBV19, the J call TRBJ1-1; maybe TRBD1 (5 bases). V was pared by 5 bases and J by 0 bases, with 16 bases between. The CDR3 runs to 16 residues. Germline assignment: CDR1 LNHDA and CDR2 SQIVND (reference sequence). CDR3 nucleotides: TGTGCCAGTAGTCGGAGGACCGGGACGGTGAACACTGAAGCTTTCTTT. Translating it yields CASSRRTGTVNTEAFF. Full variable domain (outside the CDR3, taken from reference TRBV19 and TRBJ1-1): DGGITQSPKYLFRKEGQNVTLSCEQNLNHDAMYWYRQDPGQGLRLIYYSQIVNDFQKGDIAEGYSVSREKKESFPLTVTSAQKNPTAFYLCASSRRTGTVNTEAFFGQGTRLTVV.